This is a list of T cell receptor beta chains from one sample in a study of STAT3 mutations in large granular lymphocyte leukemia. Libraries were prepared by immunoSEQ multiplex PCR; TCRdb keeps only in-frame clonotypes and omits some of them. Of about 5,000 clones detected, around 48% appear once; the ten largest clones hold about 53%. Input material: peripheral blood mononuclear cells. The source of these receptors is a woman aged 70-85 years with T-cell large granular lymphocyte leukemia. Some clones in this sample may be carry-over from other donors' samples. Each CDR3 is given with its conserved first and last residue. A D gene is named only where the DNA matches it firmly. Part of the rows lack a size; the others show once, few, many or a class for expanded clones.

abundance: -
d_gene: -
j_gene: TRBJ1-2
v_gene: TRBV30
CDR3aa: CAWSDGDYGYTF
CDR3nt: TGTGCCTGGAGTGACGGAGACTATGGCTACACCTTC

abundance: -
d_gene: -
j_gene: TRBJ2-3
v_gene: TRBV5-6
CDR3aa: CASSLPVPDTQYF
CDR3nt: TGTGCCAGCAGCTTGCCGGTGCCAGATACGCAGTATTTT

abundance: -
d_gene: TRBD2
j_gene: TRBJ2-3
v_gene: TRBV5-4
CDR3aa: CASSAGLAYTDTQYF
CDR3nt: TGTGCCAGCAGCGCGGGACTAGCGTACACAGATACGCAGTATTTT

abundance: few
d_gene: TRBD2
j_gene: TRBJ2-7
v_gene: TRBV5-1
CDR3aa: CASSLPLASGSREQYF
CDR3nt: TGCGCCAGCAGCTTGCCTCTGGCTAGCGGGAGTCGCGAGCAGTACTTC

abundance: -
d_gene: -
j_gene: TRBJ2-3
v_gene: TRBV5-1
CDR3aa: CASSSFGGAGTDTQYF
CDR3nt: TGCGCCAGCAGCTCATTCGGGGGTGCCGGCACAGATACGCAGTATTTT

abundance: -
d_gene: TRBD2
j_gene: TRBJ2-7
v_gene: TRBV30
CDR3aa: CAWSPPPRLAATYEQYF
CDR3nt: TGTGCCTGGAGTCCACCACCTCGCCTAGCGGCAACCTACGAGCAGTACTTC

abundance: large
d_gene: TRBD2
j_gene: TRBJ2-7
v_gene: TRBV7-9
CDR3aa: CASRASGSDEQYF
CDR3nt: TGTGCCAGCAGGGCTAGCGGGAGCGACGAGCAGTACTTC

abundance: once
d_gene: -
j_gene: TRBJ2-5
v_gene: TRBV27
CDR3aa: CASSYFGGQETQYF
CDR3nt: TGTGCCAGCAGTTACTTTGGGGGCCAAGAGACCCAGTACTTC

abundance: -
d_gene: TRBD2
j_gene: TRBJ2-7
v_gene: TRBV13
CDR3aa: CASSFGLAGGPPYEQYF
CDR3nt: TGTGCCAGCAGCTTCGGATTAGCGGGAGGGCCTCCCTACGAGCAGTACTTC

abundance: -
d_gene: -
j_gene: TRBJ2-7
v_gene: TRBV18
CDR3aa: CASSLGGEQYF
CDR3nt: TGTGCCAGCTCCTTGGGGGGCGAGCAGTACTTC

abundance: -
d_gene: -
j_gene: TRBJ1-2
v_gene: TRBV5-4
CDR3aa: CASSLAGGSYGYTF
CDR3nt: TGTGCCAGCAGCTTGGCCGGGGGGAGCTATGGCTACACCTTC

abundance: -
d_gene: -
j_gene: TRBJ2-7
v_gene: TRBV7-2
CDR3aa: CASSLVDYEQYF
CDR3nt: TGTGCCAGCAGCTTAGTAGACTACGAGCAGTACTTC

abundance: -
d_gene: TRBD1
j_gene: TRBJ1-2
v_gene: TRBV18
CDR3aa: CASSPQQGSGTNYGYTF
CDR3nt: TGTGCCAGCTCACCTCAACAGGGGTCTGGGACTAACTATGGCTACACCTTC

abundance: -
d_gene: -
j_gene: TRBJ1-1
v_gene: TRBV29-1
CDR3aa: CSVGKNTEAFF
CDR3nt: TGCAGCGTTGGGAAGAACACTGAAGCTTTCTTT

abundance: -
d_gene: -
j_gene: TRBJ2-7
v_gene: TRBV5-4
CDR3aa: CASSRVESYEQYF
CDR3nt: TGTGCCAGCAGTCGGGTCGAGTCCTACGAGCAGTACTTC

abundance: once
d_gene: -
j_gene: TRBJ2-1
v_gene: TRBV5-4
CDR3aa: CASRTPNNEQFF
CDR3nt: TGTGCCAGCAGGACGCCCAACAATGAGCAGTTCTTC

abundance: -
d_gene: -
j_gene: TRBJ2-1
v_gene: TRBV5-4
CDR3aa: CASSFGPNEQFF
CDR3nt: TGTGCCAGCAGCTTTGGTCCCAATGAGCAGTTCTTC

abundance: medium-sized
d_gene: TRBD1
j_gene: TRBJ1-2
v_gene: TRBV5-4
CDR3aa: CASNLGGAYGYTF
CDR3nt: TGTGCCAGCAACCTAGGGGGCGCCTATGGCTACACCTTC

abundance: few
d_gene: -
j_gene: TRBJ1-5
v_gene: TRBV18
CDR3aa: CASSPVERGNQPQHF
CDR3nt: TGTGCCAGCTCACCAGTCGAACGGGGCAATCAGCCCCAGCATTTT

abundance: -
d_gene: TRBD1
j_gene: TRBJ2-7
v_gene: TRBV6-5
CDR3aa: CASSKDRGSSYEQYF
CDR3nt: TGTGCCAGCAGTAAGGACAGGGGGTCTTCCTACGAGCAGTACTTC

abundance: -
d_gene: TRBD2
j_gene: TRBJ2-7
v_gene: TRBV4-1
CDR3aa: CASSQAWTSGYEQYF
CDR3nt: TGCGCCAGCAGCCAAGCCTGGACTAGCGGTTACGAGCAGTACTTC

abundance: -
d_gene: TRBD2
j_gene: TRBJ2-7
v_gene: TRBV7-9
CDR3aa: CASSIGGTSGYEQYF
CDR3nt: TGTGCCAGCAGCATCGGAGGGACTAGCGGCTACGAGCAGTACTTC

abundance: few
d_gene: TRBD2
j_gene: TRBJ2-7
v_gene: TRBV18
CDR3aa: CASSRSSGKSPYEQYF
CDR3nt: TGTGCCAGCTCACGGTCTAGCGGGAAGTCCCCCTACGAGCAGTACTTC

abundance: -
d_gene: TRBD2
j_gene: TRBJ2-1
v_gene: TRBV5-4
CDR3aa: CASSFSSGRFNEQFF
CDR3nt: TGTGCCAGCAGCTTCTCTAGCGGGAGATTTAATGAGCAGTTCTTC

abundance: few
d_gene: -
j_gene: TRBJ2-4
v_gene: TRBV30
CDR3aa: CAWSRDVAKNIQYF
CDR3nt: TGTGCCTGGAGTCGCGACGTGGCCAAAAACATTCAGTACTTC

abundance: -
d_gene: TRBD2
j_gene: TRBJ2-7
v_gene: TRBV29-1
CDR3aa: CSVVTSGRGEQYF
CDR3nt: TGCAGCGTTGTTACTAGCGGGAGGGGCGAGCAGTACTTC